This record concerns one T cell receptor beta chain sequence. The data were taken from a study of blood T cell repertoires in COVID-19. Study-wide background: Sites across the United States, Italy and Spain contributed samples from acute and convalescent COVID-19. T cells, B-cell-depleted T cells, or PBMCs supplied cDNA or gDNA.

Germline CDR1 reads SEHNR; CDR2 reads FQNEAQ (reference sequence). V was cut by 2 bases and J by 10 bases, with 15 bases left in between. The CDR3 loop spans 15 amino acids. Followed over time, Seattle patients had been enrolled while infection was active. In the original processing: Nucleated cell counts were estimated from reference gene primer amplification. This table comes from immunoSEQ multiplex PCR, and its TCRdb copy is limited to in-frame clones, with some not included. V and J calls and clone size are copied from that table; D and trimming were computed from the DNA. The repertoire holds some 330,000 clones, with roughly 91% as singletons.

The sequenced material came from peripheral blood. The sequence was collected from a woman aged 25 to 45 with COVID-19, enrolled during active disease. This chain connects TRBV7-9 to TRBJ1-6; D is unclear. The CDR3 is CASSLIDPGRSPLHF. The CDR3 coding sequence is TGTGCCAGCAGCTTAATCGACCCTGGGAGGTCACCCCTCCACTTT. Complete variable domain (other parts from reference TRBV7-9 and TRBJ1-6): DTGVSQNPRHKITKRGQNVTFRCDPISEHNRLYWYRQTLGQGPEFLTYFQNEAQLEKSRLLSDRFSAERPKGSFSTLEIQRTEQGDSAMYLCASSLIDPGRSPLHFGNGTRLTVT.